The 14 T cell receptor beta chains below come from one sample, sequenced in a study of T cell changes during pregnancy in multiple sclerosis. Profiled with immunoSEQ multiplex PCR; TCRdb holds only in-frame clones, not every one. The sample records over 45,000 clones, around 89% being singletons. The specimen was CD4+ T cells from peripheral blood mononuclear cells, collected in the first trimester of pregnancy. These receptors were collected from a female donor with multiple sclerosis, enrolled in a pregnancy study.

The chain couples TRBV5-4 to TRBJ2-1, with 11 nucleotides matching TRBD2. V shed 3 bases, J shed 0 bases, and the junction held 2 bases outside the gene matches. This CDR3 is 16 amino acids long. Germline CDR1 is SGHNT and CDR2 is YYREEE (reference sequence). The DNA of the CDR3 is TGTGCCAGCAGCTGGGGGACTAGCGGCTCCTACAATGAGCAGTTCTTC. Its protein product is CASSWGTSGSYNEQFF.

The V gene is TRBV18, the J gene TRBJ1-2; TRBD1 matches 8 bases. Per germline, CDR1 KGHSH and CDR2 LQKENI. The CDR3 sequence is 15 residues long. Trimming at V came to 3 bases and at J to 8 bases, leaving 11 bases not matched to a gene. The CDR3 protein is CASSPLGQVPSGYTF. The DNA for the CDR3 is TGTGCCAGCTCACCCCTGGGACAGGTACCATCCGGCTACACCTTC.

This CDR3 reads CASSPNYVIDEQFF. In nucleotides, the CDR3 is TGCGCCAGCAGCCCGAACTACGTCATTGATGAGCAGTTCTTC. The chain recombines TRBV5-1 with TRBJ2-1; D uncertain. The V gene's germline CDR1 is SGHRS and CDR2 YFSETQ. The CDR3 has 14 amino acids. V lost 4 bases, J lost 8 bases, and 16 bases lay in between.

The rearrangement uses TRBV10-3 and TRBJ2-2; 7 nucleotides match TRBD1. The J segment lost 5 bases and the V segment lost 8 bases, leaving 8 bases of the junction unmatched. This CDR3 is 14 amino acids long. Germline V gives CDR1 ENHRY, CDR2 SYGVKD. CDR3 in amino acids: CAIRQGVRTGELFF. DNA for the CDR3: TGTGCCATCCGCCAGGGGGTACGGACCGGGGAGCTGTTTTTT.

The chain has TRBV7-9 and TRBJ2-3; TRBD1 aligns across 10 bases. V lost 1 base, J lost 1 base, and 2 bases stayed unmatched. CDR3 size: 16 residues. CDR1 SEHNR and CDR2 FQNEAQ come from the germline V gene (reference sequence). CDR3 sequence: CASSLGGTGGTDTQYF. Written as DNA, the CDR3 is TGTGCCAGCAGCTTAGGTGGGACAGGGGGCACAGATACGCAGTATTTT.

The chain couples TRBV19 to TRBJ1-1; D is uncertain. Germline lookup yields CDR1 LNHDA and CDR2 SQIVND (reference sequence). Trimming took off 1 base at V and 5 bases at J, with 14 bases between the two ends. The CDR3 spans 15 residues. CDR3 nucleotides: TGTGCCAGTAGTATAGTAGGGAACCCGGGGACTGAAGCTTTCTTT. Translating it yields CASSIVGNPGTEAFF.

The V and J genes are TRBV7-8 and TRBJ2-7; maybe TRBD2 (6 bases). V dropped 2 bases and J dropped 3 bases, with 11 bases sitting between them. Germline values: CDR1 SGHVS, CDR2 FQNEAQ. This CDR3 has 14 residues. CDR3 sequence: CASSLLAGNYEQYF. Written as DNA, the CDR3 is TGTGCCAGCAGCTTACTTGCGGGAAACTACGAGCAGTACTTC. Full variable domain (missing parts from reference TRBV7-8 and TRBJ2-7): GAGVSQSPRYKVAKRGQDVALRCDPISGHVSLFWYQQALGQGPEFLTYFQNEAQLDKSGLPSDRFFAERPEGSVSTLKIQRTQQEDSAVYLCASSLLAGNYEQYFGPGTRLTVT.

The V and J genes are TRBV2 and TRBJ2-1, with 14 bases that match TRBD2. J lost 9 bases, V lost 6 bases, and 10 bases had no gene match. This CDR3 region has 16 residues. The germline V gene has CDR1 SNHLY and CDR2 FYNNEI. CDR3 sequence reads: CASRGVTSGGASEQFF. DNA for the CDR3: TGTGCCAGCAGGGGGGTGACTAGCGGGGGGGCTAGTGAGCAGTTCTTC.

This sequence joins TRBV4-1 and TRBJ2-2; 12 bases fit TRBD2. CDR1 and CDR2 from the germline V gene are MGHRA and YSYEKL. There are 19 residues in the CDR3. V lost 3 bases to trimming and J lost 6 bases; unmatched junction nucleotides: 14. The CDR3, as DNA: TGCGCCAGCAGCCAGACCGCCCTAGCGGGAGGGCCGCTCCCCGGGGAGCTGTTTTTT. Its protein product is CASSQTALAGGPLPGELFF.

The rearrangement joins TRBV6-5 to TRBJ1-5, with D perhaps matching TRBD1 (5 bases). The CDR3 totals 14 residues. CDR1 and CDR2 from the germline V gene are MNHEY and SVGAGI. V gave up 2 bases and J gave up 3 bases, with 8 bases separating them. The CDR3 sequence is CASSYDSLNQPQHF. CDR3 sequence (DNA): TGTGCCAGCAGTTACGACAGCCTCAATCAGCCCCAGCATTTT.

The rearrangement links TRBV4-2 to TRBJ2-3; no reliable D call. Germline CDR1 reads LGHNA; CDR2 reads YNFKEQ. The CDR3 has 14 residues. The V end was cut by 0 bases, the J end by 0 bases, with 4 bases between. Here the CDR3 DNA reads TGTGCCAGCAGCCAAGAGCGGAGCACAGATACGCAGTATTTT. Translation gives CASSQERSTDTQYF.

This sequence joins TRBV9 and TRBJ1-4, with D uncertain. Trimming cost V 4 bases and J 4 bases, with 17 bases left between them. The CDR3 loop spans 16 amino acids. CDR1 and CDR2 (germline): SGDLS, YYNGEE. This CDR3 reads CASSPSEGANNEKLFF. The CDR3 coding sequence is TGTGCCAGCAGCCCCTCCGAGGGAGCCAATAATGAAAAACTGTTTTTT.

This clone was observed a handful of times. The chain's CDR3 is CASSSRDRGVYGYTF. The CDR3 nucleotides are TGTGCCAGCAGTTCCCGGGACAGGGGAGTTTATGGCTACACCTTC. The chain couples TRBV27 to TRBJ1-2; TRBD1 aligns across 10 bases. Germline CDR1 and CDR2: MNHEY and SMNVEV (reference sequence). The CDR3 has 15 residues. Losses at the gene ends were 4 bases for V and 5 bases for J; bases not matched to a gene: 7.

The chain recombines TRBV7-6 with TRBJ1-3; 11 bases map to TRBD1. After removal of 5 bases from V and 2 bases from J, the junction contained 8 bases not matched to a gene. The CDR3 spans 17 residues. CDR1 is SGHVS, CDR2 FNYEAQ, per germline. The CDR3 loop reads CASSRRGGQGAGNTIYF. The CDR3 DNA reads as TGTGCCAGCAGCCGACGGGGGGGACAGGGGGCTGGAAACACCATATATTTT.